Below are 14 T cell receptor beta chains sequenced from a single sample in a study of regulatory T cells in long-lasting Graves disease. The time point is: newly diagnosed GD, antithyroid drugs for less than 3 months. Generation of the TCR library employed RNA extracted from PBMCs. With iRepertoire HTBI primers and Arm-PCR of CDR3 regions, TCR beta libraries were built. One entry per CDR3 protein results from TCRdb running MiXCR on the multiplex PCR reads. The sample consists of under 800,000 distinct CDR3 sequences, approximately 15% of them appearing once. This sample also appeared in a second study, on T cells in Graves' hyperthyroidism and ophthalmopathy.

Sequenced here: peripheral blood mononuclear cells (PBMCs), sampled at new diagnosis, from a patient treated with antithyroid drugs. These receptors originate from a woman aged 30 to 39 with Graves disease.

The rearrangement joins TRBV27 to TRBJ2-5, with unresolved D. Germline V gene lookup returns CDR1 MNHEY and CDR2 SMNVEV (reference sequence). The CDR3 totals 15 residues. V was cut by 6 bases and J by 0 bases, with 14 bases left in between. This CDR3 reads CASSFEPPYQETQYF. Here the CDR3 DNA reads TGTGCCAGCAGCTTCGAGCCACCGTACCAAGAGACCCAGTACTTC.

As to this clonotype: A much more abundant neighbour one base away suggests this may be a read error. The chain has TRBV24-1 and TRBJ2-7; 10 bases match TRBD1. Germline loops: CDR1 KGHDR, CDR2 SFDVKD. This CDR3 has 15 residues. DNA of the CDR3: TGTGCCACCAGTGATTCCCGGGACAGGGGCTACAAGCAGTACTTC. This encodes CATSDSRDRGYKQYF.

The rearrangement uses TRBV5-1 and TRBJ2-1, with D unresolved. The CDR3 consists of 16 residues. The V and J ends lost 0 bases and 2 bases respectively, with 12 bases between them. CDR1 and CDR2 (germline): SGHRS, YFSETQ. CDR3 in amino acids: CASSLVGRGAYNEQFF. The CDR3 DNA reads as TGCGCCAGCAGCTTGGTTGGTAGAGGCGCCTACAATGAGCAGTTCTTC.

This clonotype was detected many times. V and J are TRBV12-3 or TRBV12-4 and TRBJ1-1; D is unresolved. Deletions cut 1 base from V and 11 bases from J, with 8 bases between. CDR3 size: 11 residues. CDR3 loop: CASSLVGSAFF. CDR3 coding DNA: TGTGCCAGCAGTTTAGTGGGGAGCGCTTTCTTT.

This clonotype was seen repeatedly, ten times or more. CDR3 in amino acids: CASSRETGLAEAFF. CDR3 sequence (DNA): TGTGCCAGCAGCCGGGAGACAGGGCTCGCTGAAGCTTTCTTT. This chain connects TRBV3-1 to TRBJ1-1, with 7 bases aligning to TRBD1. The germline gives CDR1 LGHDT, CDR2 YNNKEL (reference sequence). V lost 4 bases, J lost 6 bases, and 8 bases stayed unmatched. The CDR3 covers 14 residues.

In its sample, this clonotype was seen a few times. The CDR3 spells CASSPLTTAGKETQYF. The DNA for the CDR3 is TGTGCCAGCAGCCCACTAACTACAGCGGGAAAAGAGACCCAGTACTTC. The chain carries TRBV6-1 and TRBJ2-5, with TRBD2 identical over 7 bases. This CDR3 has 16 amino acids. Germline V gene data show CDR1 as MNHNS and CDR2 as SASEGT. The junction had 13 bases not matched to a gene; V was cut back by 6 bases and J by 3 bases.

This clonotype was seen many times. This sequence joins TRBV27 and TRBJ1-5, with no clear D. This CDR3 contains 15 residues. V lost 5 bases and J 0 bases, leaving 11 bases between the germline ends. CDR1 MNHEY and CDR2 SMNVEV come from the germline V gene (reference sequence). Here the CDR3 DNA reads TGTGCCAGCAGTCAGACTATCGGTAGCAATCAGCCCCAGCATTTT. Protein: CASSQTIGSNQPQHF.

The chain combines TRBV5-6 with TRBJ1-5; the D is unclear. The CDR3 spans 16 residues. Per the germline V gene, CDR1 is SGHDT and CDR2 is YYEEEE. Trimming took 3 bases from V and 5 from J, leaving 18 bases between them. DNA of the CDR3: TGTGCCAGCAGCTCGCAACGACTTTGGGAAGATCAGCCCCAGCATTTT. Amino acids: CASSSQRLWEDQPQHF.

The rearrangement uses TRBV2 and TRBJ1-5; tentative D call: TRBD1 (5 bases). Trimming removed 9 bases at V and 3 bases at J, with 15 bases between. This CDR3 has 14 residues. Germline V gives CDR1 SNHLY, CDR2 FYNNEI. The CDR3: CASEEGTVNQPQHF. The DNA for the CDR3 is TGTGCCAGTGAAGAAGGGACCGTCAATCAGCCCCAGCATTTT.

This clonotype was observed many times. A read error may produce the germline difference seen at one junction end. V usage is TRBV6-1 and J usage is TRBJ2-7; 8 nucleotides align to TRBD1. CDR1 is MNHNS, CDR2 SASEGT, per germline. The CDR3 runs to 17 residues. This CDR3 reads CASSQARKRTGKHEQYF. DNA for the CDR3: TGTGCCAGCAGTCAAGCTCGGAAGAGGACAGGGAAGCACGAGCAGTACTTC.

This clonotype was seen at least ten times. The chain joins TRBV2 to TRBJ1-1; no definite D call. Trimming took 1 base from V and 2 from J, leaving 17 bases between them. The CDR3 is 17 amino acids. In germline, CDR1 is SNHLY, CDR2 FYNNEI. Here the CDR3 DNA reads TGTGCCAGCAGTGAAGGTGGGGTATTAGCCTCCAACACTGAAGCTTTCTTT. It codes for CASSEGGVLASNTEAFF.

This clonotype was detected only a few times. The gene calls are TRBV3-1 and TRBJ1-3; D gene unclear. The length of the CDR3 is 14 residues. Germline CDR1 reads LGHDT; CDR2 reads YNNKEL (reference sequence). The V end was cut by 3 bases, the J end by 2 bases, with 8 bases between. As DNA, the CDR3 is TGTGCCAGCAGCCATCTAATGACTGGAAACACCATATATTTT. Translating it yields CASSHLMTGNTIYF.

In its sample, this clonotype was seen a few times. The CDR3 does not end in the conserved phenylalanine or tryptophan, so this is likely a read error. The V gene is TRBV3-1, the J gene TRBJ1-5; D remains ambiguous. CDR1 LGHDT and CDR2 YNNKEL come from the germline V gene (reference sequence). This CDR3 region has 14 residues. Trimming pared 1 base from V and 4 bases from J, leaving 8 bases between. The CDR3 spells CASSQVSTNQPQHS. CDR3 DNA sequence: TGTGCCAGCAGCCAAGTGAGTACAAATCAGCCCCAGCATTCT.

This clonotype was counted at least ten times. In DNA form, the CDR3 reads TGTGCCAGCAGCTTAGGTGTTAGGAGCGACTACGAGCAGTACTTC. Residues: CASSLGVRSDYEQYF. The rearrangement joins TRBV11-2 to TRBJ2-7, with D unresolved. The germline V gene has CDR1 SGHAT and CDR2 FQNNGV. The CDR3 sequence is 15 residues long. V gave up 1 base and J gave up 3 bases, with 13 bases separating them.